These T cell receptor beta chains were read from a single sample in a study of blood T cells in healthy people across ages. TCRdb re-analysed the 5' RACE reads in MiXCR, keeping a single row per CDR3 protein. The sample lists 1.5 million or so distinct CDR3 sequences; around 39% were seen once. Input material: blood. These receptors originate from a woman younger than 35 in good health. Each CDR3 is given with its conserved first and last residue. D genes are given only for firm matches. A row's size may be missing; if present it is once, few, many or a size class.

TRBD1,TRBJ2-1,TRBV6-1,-,TGTGCCAGCGGGTCACGGGACAGCTACAATGAGCAGTTCTTC,CASGSRDSYNEQFF
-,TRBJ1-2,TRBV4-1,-,TGCGCCAGCAGCCAAGAGTGGGCCGAGGGCTACACCTTC,CASSQEWAEGYTF
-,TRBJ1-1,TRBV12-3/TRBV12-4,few,TGTGCCAGCAGTTCGGGCAGTGAAGCTTTCTTT,CASSSGSEAFF
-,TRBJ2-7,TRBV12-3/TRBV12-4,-,TGTGCCAGCAGTTCCACGCTTAAGACTAGAAACTACGAGCAGTACTTC,CASSSTLKTRNYEQYF
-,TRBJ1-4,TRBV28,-,TGTGCCAGCAGTTCAAGGGAGAGCGTGGATGAAAAACTGTTTTTT,CASSSRESVDEKLFF
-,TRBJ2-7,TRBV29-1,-,TGCAGCGTTGAGGCGGACGGTCCCTACGAGCAGTACTTC,CSVEADGPYEQYF
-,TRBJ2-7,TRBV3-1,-,TGTGCCAGCAGCCAATTCTTCTTCGACGACTATAAGACTTCGAAGACCTACGAGCAGTACTTC,CASSQFFFDDYKTSKTYEQYF
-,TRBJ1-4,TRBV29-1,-,TGCAGCGTTGAGGGAGGCGAATTGGGTGAAAAACTGTTTTTT,CSVEGGELGEKLFF
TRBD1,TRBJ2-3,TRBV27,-,TGTGCCAGCAGTTCGGGACAGGGTGTCGCAGATACGCAGTATTTT,CASSSGQGVADTQYF
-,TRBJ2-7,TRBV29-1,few,TGCAGCGTTGAAGATCGGGGGGGACAGGGCTACGAGCAGTACTTC,CSVEDRGGQGYEQYF
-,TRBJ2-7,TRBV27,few,TGTGCCTCAAGCGGCGGGCAGGGGCTAGCGTACTACGAGCAGTACTTC,CASSGGQGLAYYEQYF
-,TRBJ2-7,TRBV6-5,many,TGTGCCAGCAGCAACTCGGGCAACGAGCAGTACTTC,CASSNSGNEQYF
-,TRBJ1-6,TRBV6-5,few,TGTGCCAGCAGTTACTCCCCCCGGTCCGGGTCACCCCTCCACTTT,CASSYSPRSGSPLHF
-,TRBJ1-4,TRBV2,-,TGTGCCAGCGGGGGTATTTTAGGTCCCGATGAAAAACTGTTTTTT,CASGGILGPDEKLFF
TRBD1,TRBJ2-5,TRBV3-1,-,TGTGCCAGCAGCCTATGGACAGGGGTCCAAGAGACCCAGTACTTC,CASSLWTGVQETQYF
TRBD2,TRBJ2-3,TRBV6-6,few,TGTGCCAGCAGTTACGCTAGCGGGAGTGTTAGCACAGATACGCAGTATTTT,CASSYASGSVSTDTQYF
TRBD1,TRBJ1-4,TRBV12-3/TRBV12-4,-,TGTGCCAGCAGCTCCGGGACAGGGGGTGAAAAACTGTTTTTT,CASSSGTGGEKLFF
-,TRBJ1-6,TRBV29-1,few,TGCAGCGTTGGGGGTATTCCCTCCTATAATTCACCCCTCCACTTT,CSVGGIPSYNSPLHF
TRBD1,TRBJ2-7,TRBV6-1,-,TGTGCCAGCAGTGAACGACAGGGATGGCGGGAGCAGTACTTC,CASSERQGWREQYF
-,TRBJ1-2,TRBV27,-,TGTGCCAGCAGTCCCTCTGGGGGGCTCCACGACGGCTACACCTTC,CASSPSGGLHDGYTF
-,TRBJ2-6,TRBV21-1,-,TGTGCCAGCAGCAAAGCAGGTGGTGGGGCCAACGTCCTGACTTTC,CASSKAGGGANVLTF
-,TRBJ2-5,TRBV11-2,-,TGTGCCAGCAGCGCCGTGGGGTTCCAAGAGACCCAGTACTTC,CASSAVGFQETQYF
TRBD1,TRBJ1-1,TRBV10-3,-,TGTGCCATCAGCCGAGACAGGGCCAATGAAGCTTTCTTT,CAISRDRANEAFF
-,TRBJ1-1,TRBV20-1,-,TGCAGTGCCTCCCTCGACAGTAACACTGAAGCTTTCTTT,CSASLDSNTEAFF
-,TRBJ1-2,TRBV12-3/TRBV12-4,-,TGTGCCAGCGGGGGGCCCGACTATGGCTACACCTTC,CASGGPDYGYTF
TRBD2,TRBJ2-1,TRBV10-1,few,TGCGCCAGCAGTCTAGCGGGACTCCCGGGGGACAATGAGCAGTTCTTC,CASSLAGLPGDNEQFF
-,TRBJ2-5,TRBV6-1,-,TGTGCCATCCACATTGGTAGGGAGACGGGGACCCAGTACTTC,CAIHIGRETGTQYF
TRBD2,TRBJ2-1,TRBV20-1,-,TGCAGTGCTAGAGATCGCGGGAGGGGCTCCTACAATGAGCAGTTCTTC,CSARDRGRGSYNEQFF
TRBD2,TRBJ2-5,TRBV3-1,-,TGTGCCAGCACCGTAGCGGGGGGAGTTTACAATGAGCAGTACTTC,CASTVAGGVYNEQYF
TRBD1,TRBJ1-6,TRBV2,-,TGTGCCAGCAGCCCCATTCCGGGACAGGGAACAGGCCCGGATAATTCACCCCTCCACTTT,CASSPIPGQGTGPDNSPLHF
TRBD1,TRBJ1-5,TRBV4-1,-,TGCGCCAGCAGCCAAGGACAGGGAGTAGTAAGTCAGCCCCAGCATTTT,CASSQGQGVVSQPQHF
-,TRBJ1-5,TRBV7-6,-,TGTGCCAGCAGCTTAGCGGGACCGCCCCAGCATTTT,CASSLAGPPQHF
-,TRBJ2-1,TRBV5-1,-,TGCGCCAGCAGCTTGGCCACAGGTTTTTACAATGAGCAGTTCTTC,CASSLATGFYNEQFF
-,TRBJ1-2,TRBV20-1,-,TGCAGGGCTAGAGTTCGCGACTATGGCTACACCTTC,CRARVRDYGYTF
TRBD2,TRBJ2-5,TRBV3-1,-,TGTGCCAGCAGCCAAGGTCCCCAGACTAGCGTAAAGACCCAGTACTTC,CASSQGPQTSVKTQYF
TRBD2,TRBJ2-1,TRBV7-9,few,TGTGCCAGCAGCCAACAGAGGACTAGCGGGAGCGATGAGCAGTTCTTC,CASSQQRTSGSDEQFF
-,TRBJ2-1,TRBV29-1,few,TGCAGCGTTGGTAATAGCGGCCCCTACAATGAGCAGTTCTTC,CSVGNSGPYNEQFF
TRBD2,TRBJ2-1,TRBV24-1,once,TGTGCCACCAGTGGGAAAACTAGCGGGAGGGCGGATGAGCAGTTCTTC,CATSGKTSGRADEQFF
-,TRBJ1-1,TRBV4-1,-,TGCGCCAGCAGCCAGTACGGATTAGCTTTCTTT,CASSQYGLAFF
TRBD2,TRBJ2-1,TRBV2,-,TGTGCCAGCAGCGGACTCTGGGCTAGCGGGGGAGAGTCCTACAATGAGCAGTTCTTC,CASSGLWASGGESYNEQFF
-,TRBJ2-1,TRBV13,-,TGTGCCAGCAGCGAAACGGGACTTAATGAGCAGTTCTTC,CASSETGLNEQFF
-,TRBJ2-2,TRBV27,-,TGTGCCAGCAGTTTTGGGGACACGAACACCGGGGAGCTGTTTTTT,CASSFGDTNTGELFF
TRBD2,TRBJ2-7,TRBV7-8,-,TGTGCCAGCGGCCTGCAGCGGGACTACGAGCAGTACTTC,CASGLQRDYEQYF
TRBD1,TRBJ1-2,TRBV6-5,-,TGTGCCAGCAGCCTCCGGACAGGTTGGGGGTATGGCTACACCTTC,CASSLRTGWGYGYTF
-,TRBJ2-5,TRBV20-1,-,TGCAGTGCTAGACCCGCCAGGAACCAAGAGACCCAGTACTTC,CSARPARNQETQYF
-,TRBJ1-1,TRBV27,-,TGTGCCAGCAGTTTAGGTATAGGGACGAACACTGAAGCTTTCTTT,CASSLGIGTNTEAFF
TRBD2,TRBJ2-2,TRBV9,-,TGTGCCAGCAGCGTAGGGGCTAGCGGGGGGCCTACGAACACCGGGGAGCTGTTTTTT,CASSVGASGGPTNTGELFF
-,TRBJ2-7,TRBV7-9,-,TGTGCCAGCAGCCCCGAGGGGGCGGGACAATCCTACGAGCAGTACTTC,CASSPEGAGQSYEQYF
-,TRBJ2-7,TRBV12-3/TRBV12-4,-,TGTGCCAGCAGTCTTTCCGGGACTTTCTACGAGCAGTACTTC,CASSLSGTFYEQYF
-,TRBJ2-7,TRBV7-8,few,TGTGCCAGCAGCTTCGGGGCTAGCGCGTCCTACAATGAGCAGTACTTC,CASSFGASASYNEQYF
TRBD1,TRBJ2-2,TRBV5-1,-,TGCGCCAGCAGCGAGGGACAGGAAGTCACCGGGGAGCTGTTTTTT,CASSEGQEVTGELFF
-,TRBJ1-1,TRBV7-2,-,TGTGCCAGCCTCGTCGGGGGAAACACTGAAGCTTTCTTT,CASLVGGNTEAFF
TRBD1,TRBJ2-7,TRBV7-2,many,TGTGCCAGCAGCTCGGAAACCACAGGGGCGGTTGAGCAGTACTTC,CASSSETTGAVEQYF
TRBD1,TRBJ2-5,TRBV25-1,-,TGTGCCAGCATTAGACAGGGATGGCAAGAGACCCAGTACTTC,CASIRQGWQETQYF
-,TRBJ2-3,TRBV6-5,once,TGTGCCAGCAGTACGGGACACAGTGTCAGGGCAGATACGCAGTATTTT,CASSTGHSVRADTQYF
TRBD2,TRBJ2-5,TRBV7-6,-,TGTGCCAGCAGCTCACTAGCGGGAGTTATTGAGCAGTACTTC,CASSSLAGVIEQYF
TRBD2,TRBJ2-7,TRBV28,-,TGTGCCAGCAGTTTAGAGGGGCGGGGGGTCTACAATGAGCAGTACTTC,CASSLEGRGVYNEQYF
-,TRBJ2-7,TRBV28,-,TGTGCCAGCACCTCCACGTCCCGCGGGCATCCAGATGAGCAGTACTTC,CASTSTSRGHPDEQYF
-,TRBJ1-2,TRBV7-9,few,TGTGCCAGCACCATTCTTGGCAAGGCCGATTTCTATGGCTACACCTTC,CASTILGKADFYGYTF